These T cell receptor beta chains were read from a single sample in a study of blood T cell repertoires in COVID-19. TCRdb keeps only in-frame clones here, not all; method: immunoSEQ multiplex PCR. The top ten hold about 5.3% of the sample, which has roughly 43,000 clones, 88% seen once. Sample: peripheral blood. All receptors come from a human donor in a cohort sampled during active COVID-19. Both conserved end residues are part of each CDR3. The D gene is left open where the match is weak. Not every row has a clone size; where given, it reads once, few, many or a size class.

V: TRBV10-3; size: -; D: -; J: TRBJ1-1; DNA: TGTGCCATCAGTGAGTCGAACAAAGCTTTCTTT; CDR3: CAISESNKAFF
V: TRBV5-1; size: -; D: TRBD1; J: TRBJ2-7; DNA: TGCGCCAGCAGATACCGGACAGGGGGCAACTTTGACGAGCAGTACTTC; CDR3: CASRYRTGGNFDEQYF
V: TRBV19; size: -; D: TRBD2; J: TRBJ2-1; DNA: TGTGCCAGTAGTAAAGGACTAGCGCTTGAGCAGTTCTTC; CDR3: CASSKGLALEQFF
V: TRBV13; size: -; D: TRBD2; J: TRBJ2-7; DNA: TGTGCCAGCAGCTTATCTAGCGGAGGCAACGAGCAGTACTTC; CDR3: CASSLSSGGNEQYF
V: TRBV1; size: -; D: -; J: TRBJ2-7; DNA: TGCACCAGCAGCCTGGAGGTGGGCCTCTTCTACGAGCAGTACTTC; CDR3: CTSSLEVGLFYEQYF
V: TRBV4-2; size: -; D: -; J: TRBJ2-3; DNA: TGTGCCAGCAGCCCGGACTATCCTAGCACAGATACGCAGTATTTT; CDR3: CASSPDYPSTDTQYF
V: TRBV27; size: -; D: TRBD1; J: TRBJ1-2; DNA: TGTGCCAGCAGTTTCCTACAGGGGGCATCGTCTGGCTACACCTTC; CDR3: CASSFLQGASSGYTF
V: TRBV10-3; size: once; D: TRBD1; J: TRBJ1-2; DNA: TGTGCCCTTGGCCCGGGACAGGGGGTGGATGGCTACACCTTC; CDR3: CALGPGQGVDGYTF
V: TRBV6-5; size: -; D: TRBD2; J: TRBJ2-7; DNA: TGTGCCGGGGGGACTAGCGGTAGTCGAACCTACGAGCAGTACTTC; CDR3: CAGGTSGSRTYEQYF
V: TRBV2; size: -; D: TRBD2; J: TRBJ2-5; DNA: TGTGCCAGCAGTGGAACTAGCGAGTACCAAGAGACCCAGTACTTC; CDR3: CASSGTSEYQETQYF
V: TRBV19; size: -; D: TRBD2; J: TRBJ2-1; DNA: TGTGCCAGTGGACCCCCCGGACAGGTCAACTCCGGGACTAGCGGGAGTCGTTGTTTCAATGAGCAGTTCTTC; CDR3: CASGPPGQVNSGTSGSRCFNEQFF
V: TRBV5-4; size: -; D: -; J: TRBJ2-7; DNA: TGTGCCAGCATGAAAGACAGGAACGCGTACGAGCAGTACTTC; CDR3: CASMKDRNAYEQYF
V: TRBV28; size: once; D: TRBD1; J: TRBJ2-7; DNA: TGTGCCAGCAGGGGGGGACAGGCCTCCTACGAGCAGTACTTC; CDR3: CASRGGQASYEQYF
V: TRBV24-1; size: -; D: -; J: TRBJ2-3; DNA: TGTGCCACCAGTGATAGACTAGTAAGCACAGATACGCAGTATTTT; CDR3: CATSDRLVSTDTQYF
V: TRBV9; size: -; D: TRBD1; J: TRBJ1-2; DNA: TGTGCCAGCAGCGAGACAGGGGACTATGGCTACACCTTC; CDR3: CASSETGDYGYTF
V: TRBV4-2; size: -; D: TRBD2; J: TRBJ2-7; DNA: TGTGCCAGCAGCCAAGAAATCAGCGGGAGTTACGAGCAGTACTTC; CDR3: CASSQEISGSYEQYF